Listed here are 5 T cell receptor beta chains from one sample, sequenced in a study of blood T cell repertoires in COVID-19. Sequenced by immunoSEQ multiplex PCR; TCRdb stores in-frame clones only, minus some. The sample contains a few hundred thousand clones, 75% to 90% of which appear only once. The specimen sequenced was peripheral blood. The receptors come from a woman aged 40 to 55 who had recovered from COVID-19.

CDR3 sequence reads: CAISESKGALGINYGYTF. The CDR3 region has the DNA TGTGCCATCAGTGAGTCGAAGGGGGCGCTTGGTATTAACTATGGCTACACCTTC. The chain joins TRBV10-3 to TRBJ1-2; 7 bases agree with TRBD1. Trimming took 0 bases from V and 1 from J; bases not matched to a gene: 11. CDR1 and CDR2 from the germline V gene are ENHRY and SYGVKD. The CDR3 consists of 18 residues.

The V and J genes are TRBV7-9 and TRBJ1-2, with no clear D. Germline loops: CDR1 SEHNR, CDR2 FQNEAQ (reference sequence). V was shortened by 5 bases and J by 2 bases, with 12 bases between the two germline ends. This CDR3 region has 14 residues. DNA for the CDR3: TGTGCCAGCAGCCCGCCGACAAAAAACTATGGCTACACCTTC. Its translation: CASSPPTKNYGYTF.

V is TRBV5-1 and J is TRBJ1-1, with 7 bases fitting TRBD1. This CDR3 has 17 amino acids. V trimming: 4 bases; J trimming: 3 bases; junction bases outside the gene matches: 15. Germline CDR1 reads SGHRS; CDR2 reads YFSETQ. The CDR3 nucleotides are TGCGCCAGCAGCCTTCCAATTGGACAGGAAAGACACACTGAAGCTTTCTTT. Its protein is CASSLPIGQERHTEAFF.

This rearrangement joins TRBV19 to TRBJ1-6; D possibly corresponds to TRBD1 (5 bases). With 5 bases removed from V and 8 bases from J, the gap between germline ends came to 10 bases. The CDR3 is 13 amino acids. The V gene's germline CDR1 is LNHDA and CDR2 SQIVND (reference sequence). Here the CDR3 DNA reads TGTGCCAGTAGTGTTCGGGGGGATTCACCCCTCCACTTT. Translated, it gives CASSVRGDSPLHF.

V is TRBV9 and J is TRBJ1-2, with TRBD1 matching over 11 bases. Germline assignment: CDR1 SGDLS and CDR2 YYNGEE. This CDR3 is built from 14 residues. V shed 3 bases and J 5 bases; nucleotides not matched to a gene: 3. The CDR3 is CASSAGQGAYGYTF. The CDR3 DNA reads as TGTGCCAGCAGCGCCGGACAGGGGGCTTATGGCTACACCTTC.